This T cell receptor beta chain stems from a study of Tregs in tolerant kidney transplant recipients. Overall study results and limits: Findings come from small patient numbers and require larger validation.

Data came from immunoSEQ multiplex PCR; TCRdb stores just in-frame clones and leaves some out. There are 75,000 to 85,000 clones in the sample; approximately 89% occur only once, and 0.34% lies in the top ten. Germline CDR1 GTSNPN, CDR2 SVGIG (reference sequence). The V and J ends lost 3 bases and 7 bases respectively, with 18 bases between them. CDR3 length equals 15 residues. Of note for this clone: Its antigen is as yet unknown.

The sample in question was Tregs from blood, obtained before the transplant. The sequence came from a human donor who received a combined kidney and bone marrow transplant. The chain carries TRBV30 and TRBJ1-4, with D hard to call. CDR3 loop: CAWSAPGVLSEKLFF. In DNA, the CDR3 is TGTGCCTGGAGCGCCCCCGGGGTTCTCAGTGAAAAACTGTTTTTT.